The subject of this entry is one T cell receptor (beta chain). Antigen: not known. The sample originates from a study of cytomegalovirus exposure and HLA in healthy donors. The CDR3 consists of 13 residues. With 6 bases clipped from V and 2 bases from J, the junction kept 3 bases outside the gene matches. Germline V gene lookup returns CDR1 MNHEY and CDR2 SVGAGI. General study findings and limits: The study recorded fewer than 200 TCR beta chains that were cytomegalovirus-associated.

The study ran its PCR with 60 Vbeta and 13 Jbeta primers. Profiled with immunoSEQ multiplex PCR; TCRdb holds only in-frame clones, not every one. The sample shows more than 110,000 clones, about 82% of them seen only once. The TCR was taken from a man aged 25 to 45 in good health and CMV-seronegative. V and J are TRBV6-5 and TRBJ2-5, with TRBD1 identical over 7 bases. The material sequenced was PBMCs. In DNA form, the CDR3 reads TGTGCCAGCAGCGTGACAGGGCAAGAGACCCAGTACTTC. Translation: CASSVTGQETQYF.